Listed below are T cell receptor beta chains from one sample, sequenced in a study of cytomegalovirus exposure and HLA in healthy donors. The method was immunoSEQ multiplex PCR; TCRdb's version includes in-frame clones alone and lacks a portion of them. The sample holds around 86,000 clones, 90% to 95% seen once. Source material: PBMCs. The receptor set was obtained from a woman aged 25 to 45 in good health and CMV-seropositive. Each CDR3 is given with its conserved first and last residue.

v_call: TRBV7-2; j_call: TRBJ2-3; cdr3_aa: CASSFSPGYTQYF
v_call: TRBV18; j_call: TRBJ1-2; cdr3_aa: CASSPLESYGYTF
v_call: TRBV7-2; j_call: TRBJ1-1; cdr3_aa: CASSLPIRGSHTEAFF
v_call: TRBV28; j_call: TRBJ2-3; cdr3_aa: CASSLGLADTQYF
v_call: TRBV19; j_call: TRBJ2-6; cdr3_aa: CASSIGATVANVLTF
v_call: TRBV7-8; j_call: TRBJ2-7; cdr3_aa: CASSPDWFEQYF
v_call: TRBV19; j_call: TRBJ2-4; cdr3_aa: CASSIGGLAKNIQYF
v_call: TRBV7-8; j_call: TRBJ2-7; cdr3_aa: CASSSRSSKPVDRTGVGYEQYF
v_call: TRBV6-1; j_call: TRBJ2-3; cdr3_aa: CASSRDFGPDTQYF
v_call: TRBV6-1; j_call: TRBJ1-2; cdr3_aa: CASSAGSFGVSHGYTF
v_call: TRBV6-5; j_call: TRBJ2-3; cdr3_aa: CASRLFGADTQYF
v_call: TRBV30; j_call: TRBJ1-4; cdr3_aa: CAWSRGGDEKLFF
v_call: TRBV2; j_call: TRBJ1-5; cdr3_aa: CASSPRDRGNQPQHF
v_call: TRBV6-6; j_call: TRBJ2-2; cdr3_aa: CASSSLIQGTGELFF
v_call: TRBV28; j_call: TRBJ2-2; cdr3_aa: CASRRANANTGELFF
v_call: TRBV28; j_call: TRBJ1-4; cdr3_aa: CASSFLDRLNEKLFF
v_call: TRBV5-1; j_call: TRBJ2-3; cdr3_aa: CASSLRTFSTDTQYF
v_call: TRBV19; j_call: TRBJ2-7; cdr3_aa: CASSAYAGGPYEQYF
v_call: TRBV28; j_call: TRBJ2-5; cdr3_aa: CASSPGQIQETQYF
v_call: TRBV7-3; j_call: TRBJ2-1; cdr3_aa: CASSESSYNEQFF
v_call: TRBV5-1; j_call: TRBJ2-1; cdr3_aa: CASSSQTTSSYNEQFF
v_call: TRBV9; j_call: TRBJ2-3; cdr3_aa: CASSGLAGAATDTQYF
v_call: TRBV6-4; j_call: TRBJ2-2; cdr3_aa: CASSPGLRGELFF
v_call: TRBV5-6; j_call: TRBJ1-2; cdr3_aa: CASSLGQGVSSYTF